A selection of T cell receptor beta chains follows, all from one sample in a study of cytomegalovirus exposure and HLA in healthy donors. TCRdb's copy holds only in-frame clones and misses some; the assay was immunoSEQ multiplex PCR. The table includes under 200,000 clones, about 85% detected once. The sequenced sample was PBMCs. The receptors here all came from a woman aged 45-60 years in good health and CMV-seropositive. Each CDR3 is given without its conserved first and last residue. Each record gives: V gene, J gene, CDR3 protein.

V gene: TRBV28
J gene: TRBJ1-1
CDR3 protein: AGAPPGDTEAF

V gene: TRBV20-1
J gene: TRBJ1-2
CDR3 protein: SARSYGYT

V gene: TRBV11-2
J gene: TRBJ1-1
CDR3 protein: ASSPRDARGAF

V gene: TRBV11-2
J gene: TRBJ1-1
CDR3 protein: ASRIRGLVNTEAF

V gene: TRBV6-1
J gene: .
CDR3 protein: ASSEEAGSSYEQY

V gene: TRBV28
J gene: TRBJ2-1
CDR3 protein: ASSQGEREIDNEQF

V gene: TRBV18
J gene: TRBJ2-1
CDR3 protein: ASSPPARANEQF

V gene: TRBV7-9
J gene: TRBJ2-3
CDR3 protein: ASSSPWGTSGEPGTQY

V gene: TRBV28
J gene: TRBJ1-1
CDR3 protein: ASSPTGTPNTEAF

V gene: TRBV5-6
J gene: TRBJ2-6
CDR3 protein: ASSLAGYRAGANVLT

V gene: TRBV4-3
J gene: TRBJ1-2
CDR3 protein: ASSRMRVNYGYT

V gene: TRBV2
J gene: TRBJ1-1
CDR3 protein: ASRVQDTEAF

V gene: TRBV7-8
J gene: TRBJ1-2
CDR3 protein: ASSLAENYGYT

V gene: TRBV11-3
J gene: TRBJ2-2
CDR3 protein: ASSSWTSGTGELF

V gene: TRBV11-2
J gene: TRBJ1-2
CDR3 protein: ASTQGSFVGYT

V gene: TRBV7-2
J gene: TRBJ2-5
CDR3 protein: ASSPSGLAGEGETQY

V gene: TRBV28
J gene: TRBJ2-3
CDR3 protein: ASWDRTTDTQY

V gene: TRBV28
J gene: TRBJ2-1
CDR3 protein: ASSLSGTGRNEQF

V gene: TRBV6-1
J gene: TRBJ1-4
CDR3 protein: ASSRRAEGEKLF

V gene: TRBV28
J gene: TRBJ1-1
CDR3 protein: ASSSPGVGGRAAF

V gene: TRBV7-2
J gene: TRBJ2-2
CDR3 protein: ASSLLAGGNTGELF

V gene: TRBV5-1
J gene: TRBJ2-5
CDR3 protein: ASTLAPSGGQETQY